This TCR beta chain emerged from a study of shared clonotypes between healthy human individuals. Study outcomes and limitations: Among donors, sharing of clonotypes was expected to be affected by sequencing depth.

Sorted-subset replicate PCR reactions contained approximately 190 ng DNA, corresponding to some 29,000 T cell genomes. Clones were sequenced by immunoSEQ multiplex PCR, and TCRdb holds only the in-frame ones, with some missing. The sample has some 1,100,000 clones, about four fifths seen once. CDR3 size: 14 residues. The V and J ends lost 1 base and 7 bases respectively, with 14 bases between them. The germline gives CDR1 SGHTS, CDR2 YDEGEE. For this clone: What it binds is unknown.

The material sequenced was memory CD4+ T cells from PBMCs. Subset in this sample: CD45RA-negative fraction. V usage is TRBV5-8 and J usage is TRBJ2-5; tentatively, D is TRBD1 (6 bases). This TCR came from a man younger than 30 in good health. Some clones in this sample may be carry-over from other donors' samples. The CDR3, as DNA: TGTGCCAGCAGCTTGATCTCCGCCAGGGGGACCCAGTACTTC. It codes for CASSLISARGTQYF.